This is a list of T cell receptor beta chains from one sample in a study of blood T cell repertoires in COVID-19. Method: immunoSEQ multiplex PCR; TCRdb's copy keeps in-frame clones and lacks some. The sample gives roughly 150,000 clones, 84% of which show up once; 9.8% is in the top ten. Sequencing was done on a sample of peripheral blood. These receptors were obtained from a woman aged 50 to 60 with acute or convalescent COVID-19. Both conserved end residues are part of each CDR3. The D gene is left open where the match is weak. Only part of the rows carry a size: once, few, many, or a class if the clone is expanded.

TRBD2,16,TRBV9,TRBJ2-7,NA,TGTGCCAGCAGCGTCTCCCCGGGACTAGCCTCCTACGAGCAGTACTTC,CASSVSPGLASYEQYF
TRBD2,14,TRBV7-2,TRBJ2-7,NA,TGTGCCAGCAGCCTAGCGGGGGGCTCCTACGAGCAGTACTTC,CASSLAGGSYEQYF
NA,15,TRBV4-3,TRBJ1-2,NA,TGCGCCAGCAGCCAAGACAACAGGGAGATAAATGGCTACACCTTC,CASSQDNREINGYTF
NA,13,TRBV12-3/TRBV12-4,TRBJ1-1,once,TGTGCCAGCAGAAAGACTGAGAACACTGAAGCTTTCTTT,CASRKTENTEAFF
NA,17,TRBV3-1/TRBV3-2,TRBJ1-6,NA,TGTGCCAGCAGCCATTACGCTGGACAGTTTGGGAATTCACCCCTCCACTTT,CASSHYAGQFGNSPLHF
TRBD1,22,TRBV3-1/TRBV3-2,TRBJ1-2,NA,TGTGCCAGCAGCCAGTTGGGTTCCCCGGCGGGACAGCGATCCCCATCTTCTCGGGGCTACACCTTC,CASSQLGSPAGQRSPSSRGYTF
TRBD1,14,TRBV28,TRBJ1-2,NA,TGTGCCATCCAGCCCGCAGGGGGCGGGAATGGCTACACCTTC,CAIQPAGGGNGYTF
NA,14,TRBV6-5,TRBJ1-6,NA,TGTGCCAGCAGCTCGGACGGGAGATATTCACCCCTCCACTTT,CASSSDGRYSPLHF
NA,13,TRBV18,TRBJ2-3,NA,TGTGCCAGCTTAAGCGGGAGCACAGATACGCAGTATTTT,CASLSGSTDTQYF
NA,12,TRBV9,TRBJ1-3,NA,TGTGCCAGCATGGGAGATGGAAACACCATATATTTT,CASMGDGNTIYF
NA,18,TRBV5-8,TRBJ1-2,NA,TGTGCCAGCAGCTTGGAAAGGGGGGGACCAGCCCCTAACTATGGCTACACCTTC,CASSLERGGPAPNYGYTF
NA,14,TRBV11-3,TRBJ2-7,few,TGTGCCAGCAGCTTAGGGGCAGGAGGCTACGAGCAGTACTTC,CASSLGAGGYEQYF
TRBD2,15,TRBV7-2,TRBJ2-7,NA,TGTGCCAGCAGCTTAGTACGGGGGGGCCTCTACGAGCAGTACTTC,CASSLVRGGLYEQYF
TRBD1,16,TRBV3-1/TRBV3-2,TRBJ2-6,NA,TGTGCCAGCAGCCAATGGGACAGGGGGCTTTACAACGTCCTGACTTTC,CASSQWDRGLYNVLTF
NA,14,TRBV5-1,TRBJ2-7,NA,TGCGCCAGCAGCTTGGCCTCTAGCAGCTACGAGCAGTACTTC,CASSLASSSYEQYF
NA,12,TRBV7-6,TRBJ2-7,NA,TGTGCCAGCAGCTTAGAAAGGGGGGAGCAGTACTTC,CASSLERGEQYF
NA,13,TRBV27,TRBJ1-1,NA,TGTGCCAGCAGTTTAGAAAGGGGTGGTGAAGCTTTCTTT,CASSLERGGEAFF
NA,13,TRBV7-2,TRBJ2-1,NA,TGTGCCAGCAGCGACCTGGGGGGCAATGAGCAGTTCTTC,CASSDLGGNEQFF
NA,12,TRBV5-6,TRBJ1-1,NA,TGTGCCAGCAGCTTGGGGGAGGGTAAAGCTTTCTTT,CASSLGEGKAFF
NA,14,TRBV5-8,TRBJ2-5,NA,TGTGCCAGCAGCTACAGGGTTCTGGCGGAGACCCAGTACTTC,CASSYRVLAETQYF
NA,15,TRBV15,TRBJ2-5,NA,TGTGCCACCAGCAGAGACAGGGGAGGGCAAGAGACCCAGTACTTC,CATSRDRGGQETQYF
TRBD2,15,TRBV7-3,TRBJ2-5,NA,TGTGCCAGCAGCTTAACCGGGGGGGCCTGGGAGACCCAGTACTTC,CASSLTGGAWETQYF
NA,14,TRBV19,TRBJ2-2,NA,TGTGCCAGTAACTCCGGGATGTGGGCCGGGGAGCTGTTTTTT,CASNSGMWAGELFF
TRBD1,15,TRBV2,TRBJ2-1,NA,TGTGCCAGCAGTAAAGGACAGGGATTTGGCAATGAGCAGTTCTTC,CASSKGQGFGNEQFF
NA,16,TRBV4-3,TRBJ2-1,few,TGCGCCAGCAGCCAGGATCCTAGCGAGCTATACAATGAGCAGTTCTTC,CASSQDPSELYNEQFF
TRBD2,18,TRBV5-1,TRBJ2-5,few,TGCGCCAGCAGCCCCCTCCCCACGACTAGCGGGGGCCAAGAGACCCAGTACTTC,CASSPLPTTSGGQETQYF
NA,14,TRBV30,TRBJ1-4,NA,TGTGCCTGTTTCTCGGAGGCAACTAATGAAAAACTGTTTTTT,CACFSEATNEKLFF
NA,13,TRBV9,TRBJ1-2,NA,TGTGCCAGCAGCGTAGTCGAGGACTATGGCTACACCTTC,CASSVVEDYGYTF
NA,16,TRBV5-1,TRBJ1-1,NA,TGCGCCAGCAGCCCCTCGTTCCAGGGTCTGAACACTGAAGCTTTCTTT,CASSPSFQGLNTEAFF
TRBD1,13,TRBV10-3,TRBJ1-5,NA,TGTGCCATCAGCTCGACAGGGAATCAGCCCCAGCATTTT,CAISSTGNQPQHF
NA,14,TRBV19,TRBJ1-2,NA,TGTGCCAGTAGTATCTCGGCAGGGAACTATGGCTACACCTTC,CASSISAGNYGYTF
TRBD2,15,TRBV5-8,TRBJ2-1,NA,TGTGCCAGCAGCTTGAGACTAGCGGCCCGTACTGAGCAGTTCTTC,CASSLRLAARTEQFF
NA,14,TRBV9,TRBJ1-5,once,TGTGCCAGCAGCGTAGGGACAGTGGGGCAGCCCCAGCATTTT,CASSVGTVGQPQHF
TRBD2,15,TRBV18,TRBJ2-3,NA,TGTGCCAGCTCCAGGACTAGCGCGGGCACAGATACGCAGTATTTT,CASSRTSAGTDTQYF
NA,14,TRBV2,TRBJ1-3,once,TGTGCCAGCAGCCTGGGCTCCTCTGGAAACACCATATATTTT,CASSLGSSGNTIYF
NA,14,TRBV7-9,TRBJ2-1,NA,TGTGCCAGCAGCTTAGACTATCCCTACAATGAGCAGTTCTTC,CASSLDYPYNEQFF
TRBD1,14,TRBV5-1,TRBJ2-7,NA,TGCGCCAGCAGCTTGACAGGGGCGGACTACGAGCAGTACTTC,CASSLTGADYEQYF
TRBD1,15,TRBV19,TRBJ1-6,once,TGTGCCAGTAGTCAGGTTACAGGGGGCAGTTCACCCCTCCACTTT,CASSQVTGGSSPLHF
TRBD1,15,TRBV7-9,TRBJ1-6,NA,TGTGCCAGCAGCCGCGGGACAGGGAATAATTCACCCCTCCACTTT,CASSRGTGNNSPLHF
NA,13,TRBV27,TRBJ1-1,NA,TGTGCCAGCAGTTACAGGGCAGGCACTGAAGCTTTCTTT,CASSYRAGTEAFF
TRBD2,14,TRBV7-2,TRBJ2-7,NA,TGTGCCAGCAGCCCGCGGGAGGGGGCCTACGAGCAGTACTTC,CASSPREGAYEQYF
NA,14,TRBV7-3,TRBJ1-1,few,TGTGCCAGCAGACCAGGCCCTTCGGACACTGAAGCTTTCTTT,CASRPGPSDTEAFF
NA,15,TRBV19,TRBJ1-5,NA,TGTGCCAGTAGTATAGTGCCCAGCAGGAATCAGCCCCAGCATTTT,CASSIVPSRNQPQHF
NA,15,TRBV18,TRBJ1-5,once,TGTGCCAGCTCACCAGGGCTGACGAGCAATCAGCCCCAGCATTTT,CASSPGLTSNQPQHF
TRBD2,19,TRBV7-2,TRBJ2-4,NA,TGTGCCAGCAGCCCCAGACTAGCGGGGGGAAAACTAGCCAAAAACATTCAGTACTTC,CASSPRLAGGKLAKNIQYF
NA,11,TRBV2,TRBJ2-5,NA,TGTGCCAGCAGACTAGAAGAGACCCAGTACTTC,CASRLEETQYF
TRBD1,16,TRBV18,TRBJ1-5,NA,TGTGCCAGCTCACCACCCCTCGGACAGGGCAATCAGCCCCAGCATTTT,CASSPPLGQGNQPQHF
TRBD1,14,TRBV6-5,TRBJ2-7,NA,TGTGCCAGCAGTTCAGGGACAGGGAGGTACGAGCAGTACTTC,CASSSGTGRYEQYF
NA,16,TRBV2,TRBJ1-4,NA,TGTGCCAGCAGCGAGACAGGTTATCTTCCTAATGAAAAACTGTTTTTT,CASSETGYLPNEKLFF
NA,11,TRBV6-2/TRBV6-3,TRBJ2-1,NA,TGTGCCAGCAGTGACTTACTAGGGCAGTTCTTC,CASSDLLGQFF